The 19 T cell receptor beta chains listed next were all sequenced from one sample in a study of OX40 agonist ivuxolimab in advanced cancers. Data came from immunoSEQ multiplex PCR; TCRdb stores just in-frame clones and leaves some out. Among around 67,000 clones listed, 83% were seen once. The specimen comprised CD4+ or CD8+ T cells sorted from blood, sampled in a trial of the OX40 agonist ivuxolimab. Source of these receptors: an adult with an advanced solid tumor such as melanoma, head and neck, liver or kidney cancer.

There are a few counts of this clone. The chain uses TRBV7-3 and TRBJ2-5; D is possibly TRBD1 (5 bases). The CDR3 is 13 amino acids. V was clipped by 5 bases and J by 5 bases, with 12 bases between them. Germline lookup yields CDR1 SGHTA and CDR2 FQGTGA. The CDR3: CASSVAQEETQYF. The DNA for the CDR3 is TGTGCCAGCAGCGTCGCACAGGAGGAGACCCAGTACTTC.

The chain joins TRBV5-4 to TRBJ1-1; a weak D match, TRBD1 (5 bases). Germline V gives CDR1 SGHNT, CDR2 YYREEE (reference sequence). With 4 bases removed from V and 5 bases from J, the gap between germline ends came to 15 bases. The length of the CDR3 is 14 residues. The CDR3 spells CASSPRVGGTEAFF. CDR3 nucleotides: TGTGCCAGCAGCCCGCGCGTCGGGGGGACTGAAGCTTTCTTT.

This chain joins TRBV4-1 and TRBJ2-5; 7 nucleotides match TRBD1. Germline V gene lookup returns CDR1 MGHRA and CDR2 YSYEKL. The CDR3 loop spans 14 amino acids. The V gene end was trimmed by 3 bases and the J gene end by 4 bases; junction bases not matched to a gene: 5. The CDR3 nucleotides read TGCGCCAGCAGCCACTCGGGACAGCGAGAGACCCAGTACTTC. This codes for CASSHSGQRETQYF.

This clone was detected once. This CDR3 reads CASSPEFGTGGNEQYF. In nucleotides, the CDR3 is TGCGCCAGCAGCCCGGAATTCGGGACAGGTGGTAACGAGCAGTACTTC. The chain combines TRBV5-1 with TRBJ2-7; 8 bases align to TRBD1. Losses at the gene ends were 4 bases for V and 5 bases for J; bases not matched to a gene: 14. CDR3 length: 16 residues. The germline gives CDR1 SGHRS, CDR2 YFSETQ.

The rearrangement joins TRBV21-1 to TRBJ2-7; the D call in the table, TRBD1, was not verified against the DNA. TRBV21-1 is a pseudogene segment. CDR3 length: 15 residues. DNA of the CDR3: TGTGCCAGCAGCAAAGTCAGGGACAGGTCGTACGAGCAGTACTTC. Amino acid sequence: CASSKVRDRSYEQYF.

This chain joins TRBV19 and TRBJ2-7; 11 bases are shared with TRBD1. The CDR3 is 15 amino acids. Trimming took 5 bases from V and 2 from J; bases not matched to a gene: 5. CDR1 LNHDA and CDR2 SQIVND come from the germline V gene (reference sequence). The CDR3: CASSRTGQGAYEQYF. The DNA for the CDR3 is TGTGCCAGTAGTCGGACGGGACAGGGGGCCTACGAGCAGTACTTC.

The rearrangement links TRBV20-1 to TRBJ2-1; TRBD2 agrees at 9 bases. Per the germline V gene, CDR1 is DFQATT and CDR2 is SNEGSKA (reference sequence). The CDR3 has 11 amino acids. J gave up 12 bases and V 8 bases, and 8 bases lay outside the gene matches. CDR3 in DNA: TGCAGTTCCGGGACTAGCATTGGGCAGTTCTTC. This translates into CSSGTSIGQFF.

The sample holds a few counts of this clone. The gene calls are TRBV19 and TRBJ2-1; TRBD2 matches 8 bases. The length of the CDR3 is 16 residues. From germline, CDR1 is LNHDA and CDR2 SQIVND (reference sequence). V lost 1 base, J lost 1 base, and 3 bases stayed unmatched. The CDR3 DNA reads TGTGCCAGTAGTATAGCGGGAGGGAGGTCCTACAATGAGCAGTTCTTC. It specifies CASSIAGGRSYNEQFF.

The genes are TRBV6-6 and TRBJ2-7; D is unresolved. Germline CDR1 is MNHNY and CDR2 is SVGAGI (reference sequence). There are 15 residues in the CDR3. The germline V and J ends were trimmed by 0 bases and 2 bases, with 11 bases remaining between them. The CDR3 DNA reads TGTGCCAGCAGTTACTCGACCTCGTCAACCTACGAGCAGTACTTC. Its protein product is CASSYSTSSTYEQYF.

The CDR3 is CASGGEGALAKNIQYF. The CDR3 DNA is TGTGCCAGTGGAGGGGAGGGGGCTCTAGCCAAAAACATTCAGTACTTC. The gene calls are TRBV19 and TRBJ2-4, with D perhaps TRBD1 or TRBD2 (7 bases each). Deletions cut 8 bases from V and 0 bases from J, with 17 bases between. The germline gives CDR1 LNHDA, CDR2 SQIVND (reference sequence). The length of the CDR3 is 16 residues.

J is TRBJ2-1 and V is TRBV7-3; D is possibly TRBD1 or TRBD2 (5 bases each). V lost 1 base, J lost 5 bases, and 18 bases lay in between. This CDR3 is 17 amino acids long. The germline V gene has CDR1 SGHTA and CDR2 FQGTGA. Here the CDR3 DNA reads TGTGCCAGCAGCTTAAGCGTCGGGGTGGGGGTCGACAATGAGCAGTTCTTC. Encoded protein: CASSLSVGVGVDNEQFF. Supplemented by reference TRBV7-3 and TRBJ2-1, the full variable domain reads GAGVSQTPSNKVTEKGKYVELRCDPISGHTALYWYRQSLGQGPEFLIYFQGTGAADDSGLPNDRFFAVRPEGSVSTLKIQRTERGDSAVYLCASSLSVGVGVDNEQFFGPGTRLTVL.

The chain combines TRBV9 with TRBJ2-3, with a tentative D call TRBD2 (6 bases). Germline CDR1 and CDR2: SGDLS and YYNGEE. Trimming pared 0 bases from V and 4 bases from J, leaving 18 bases between. This CDR3 has 17 amino acids. The CDR3, as DNA: TGTGCCAGCAGCGTAGGTAGGAGGGACCGAAGGGCAGATACGCAGTATTTT. Protein sequence: CASSVGRRDRRADTQYF. The complete variable domain, with remaining parts taken from reference TRBV9 and TRBJ2-3, reads DSGVTQTPKHLITATGQRVTLRCSPRSGDLSVYWYQQSLDQGLQFLIQYYNGEERAKGNILERFSAQQFPDLHSELNLSSLELGDSALYFCASSVGRRDRRADTQYFGPGTRLTVL.

The chain uses TRBV5-1 and TRBJ2-3; D is possibly TRBD1 (5 bases). This CDR3 contains 13 residues. Trimming took off 4 bases at V and 4 bases at J, with 10 bases between the two ends. The germline CDR1 and CDR2 sequences are SGHRS and YFSETQ. For the CDR3, the DNA is TGCGCCAGCAGCACGCAGGGTTCAGATACGCAGTATTTT. It is translated as CASSTQGSDTQYF.

This clone was picked up one time. CDR3 loop: CASSSPWNTEAFF. CDR3 in DNA: TGTGCCAGCAGTTCCCCATGGAACACTGAAGCTTTCTTT. The rearrangement uses TRBV6-5 and TRBJ1-1; D unclear. The V end lost 4 bases, the J end lost 1 base, and 7 bases lay between the germline ends. The CDR3 extends over 13 amino acids. Germline values: CDR1 MNHEY, CDR2 SVGAGI.

This clone was detected only a few times. The rearrangement uses TRBV6-1 and TRBJ2-3; D ambiguous. CDR1 is MNHNS, CDR2 SASEGT, per germline. V lost 3 bases, J lost 2 bases, and 12 bases lay in between. The CDR3 is 15 residues long. The CDR3 reads CASSDRGHLTDTQYF. CDR3 DNA: TGTGCCAGCAGTGACCGCGGCCACCTCACAGATACGCAGTATTTT.

The CDR3 nucleotides are TGTGCCAGCCGCCCATTCAGCGGGAACAGAGAGACCCAGTACTTC. As protein: CASRPFSGNRETQYF. This sequence joins TRBV9 and TRBJ2-5, with 7 bases lining up with TRBD2. This CDR3 spans 15 amino acids. From germline, CDR1 is SGDLS and CDR2 YYNGEE. J was trimmed by 4 bases and V by 7 bases; bases with no gene match: 13. The whole variable domain, remainder taken from reference TRBV9 and TRBJ2-5, is DSGVTQTPKHLITATGQRVTLRCSPRSGDLSVYWYQQSLDQGLQFLIQYYNGEERAKGNILERFSAQQFPDLHSELNLSSLELGDSALYFCASRPFSGNRETQYFGPGTRLLVL.

The rearrangement uses TRBV5-1 and TRBJ2-3; 11 nucleotides match TRBD2. The germline gives CDR1 SGHRS, CDR2 YFSETQ. V was clipped by 1 base and J by 6 bases; unmatched bases: 4. CDR3 length: 15 residues. CDR3 sequence: CASSLLAGGPDTQYF. CDR3 bases: TGCGCCAGCAGCTTGTTAGCGGGAGGGCCTGATACGCAGTATTTT.

This chain uses TRBV5-6 with TRBJ2-7; 7 bases are shared with TRBD2. Trimming at V came to 0 bases and at J to 3 bases, leaving 12 bases not matched to a gene. This CDR3 is built from 17 residues. The germline CDR1 and CDR2 sequences are SGHDT and YYEEEE. CDR3: CASSLGAEAGRFYEQYF. The DNA for the CDR3 is TGTGCCAGCAGCTTGGGGGCCGAAGCGGGACGGTTCTACGAGCAGTACTTC. The full variable domain, completed using reference TRBV5-6 and TRBJ2-7, is DAGVTQSPTHLIKTRGQQVTLRCSPKSGHDTVSWYQQALGQGPQFIFQYYEEEERQRGNFPDRFSGHQFPNYSSELNVNALLLGDSALYLCASSLGAEAGRFYEQYFGPGTRLTVT.

The CDR3 DNA reads as TGTGCCAGCTCACAGGCGGGACAAAACTACGAGCAGTACTTC. Translation gives CASSQAGQNYEQYF. This rearrangement joins TRBV18 to TRBJ2-7; D tentatively fits TRBD1 or TRBD2 (6 bases each). Germline V gene data show CDR1 as KGHSH and CDR2 as LQKENI. V lost 4 bases, J lost 3 bases, and 13 bases lay in between. This CDR3 is built from 14 residues. Complete variable domain (other parts from reference TRBV18 and TRBJ2-7): NAGVMQNPRHLVRRRGQEARLRCSPMKGHSHVYWYRQLPEEGLKFMVYLQKENIIDESGMPKERFSAEFPKEGPSILRIQQVVRGDSAAYFCASSQAGQNYEQYFGPGTRLTVT.